A selection of T cell receptor beta chains follows, all from one sample in a study of response to subunit inactivated influenza vaccine. Each CDR3 protein is one row after TCRdb ran MiXCR on the RT-PCR reads. Of some 550,000 distinct CDR3 sequences listed, roughly 25% are singletons. The same data also contributed to another study, on T cells expressing NK-cell markers.

This material consisted of CD4+ T cells sorted from PBMCs, taken roughly 12 days after vaccination. The receptor set was obtained from a man aged 45-60 years who received an inactivated influenza vaccine. CDR3s include the opening cysteine and the closing phenylalanine or tryptophan. The D gene is left open where the match is weak. Expanded clones are given a class, and other clones once, few, many or no size at all.

-,few,TRBJ2-7,TRBV7-9,TGTGCCAGCAGCCCCCGGGACGGGTACGAGCAGTACTTC,CASSPRDGYEQYF
-,few,TRBJ1-2,TRBV10-2,TGCGCCAGCAGTGACTCGTTGGGGGGTGGCTACACCTTC,CASSDSLGGGYTF
-,-,TRBJ1-2,TRBV10-3,TGTGCCATCAGTGGTACGTACGGCTACACCTTC,CAISGTYGYTF
TRBD1,many,TRBJ2-3,TRBV5-1,TGTGCCAGCAGCTTAGGACAGGGCAACACAGATACGCAGTATTTT,CASSLGQGNTDTQYF
-,many,TRBJ2-5,TRBV12-3/TRBV12-4,TGTGCCAGCAGTGAAGGGGGGGCCAGTGGGGAGACCCAGTACTTC,CASSEGGASGETQYF
-,many,TRBJ2-5,TRBV12-3/TRBV12-4,TGTGCCAGCAGTTTGCACGGCGGGAAAGAGACCCAGTACTTC,CASSLHGGKETQYF
-,few,TRBJ2-3,TRBV4-3,TGCGCCAGCAGCCAAGTTGGGGCAGCCACAGATACGCAGTATTTT,CASSQVGAATDTQYF
-,many,TRBJ2-2,TRBV11-2,TGTGCCAGCAGCCCCAATTTAGACCCAAGCGTGGAGCTGTTTTTT,CASSPNLDPSVELFF
-,few,TRBJ1-4,TRBV6-5,TGTGCCAGCAGTTACCAGGGGAGGGGCCATGAAAAACTGTTTTTT,CASSYQGRGHEKLFF
-,-,TRBJ1-5,TRBV6-5,TGTGCCAGCAGTTACTCGGACAGACCTAGCAATCAGCCCCAGCATTTT,CASSYSDRPSNQPQHF
TRBD1,few,TRBJ2-7,TRBV6-1,TGTGCCAGCAGAATCTGGGGACAGACGACTAACCCCTACGAGCAGTACTTC,CASRIWGQTTNPYEQYF
-,many,TRBJ2-7,TRBV28,TGTGCCAGCAGTCCCCAGTGGGACAAGAGCTCCTACGAGCAGTACTTC,CASSPQWDKSSYEQYF
TRBD1,few,TRBJ2-7,TRBV10-3,TGTGCCATCAGTGAGTTCGACAGGGTGAGTGAGCAGTACTTC,CAISEFDRVSEQYF
-,-,TRBJ1-3,TRBV7-2,TGTGCCAGCAGCTTAATGTCCTCTGGAAACACCATATATTTT,CASSLMSSGNTIYF
-,few,TRBJ1-4,TRBV16,TGTGCCAGCAGCCAATCGCGCGGGCAGAAACTGTTTTTT,CASSQSRGQKLFF
TRBD1,-,TRBJ1-5,TRBV7-2,TGTGCCAGCAGCTTTGACAGGGGCCAGCCCCAGCATTTT,CASSFDRGQPQHF
-,-,TRBJ2-3,TRBV5-1,TGCGCCAGCAGGGGACGGGCTAGCACAGATACGCAGTATTTT,CASRGRASTDTQYF
TRBD1,few,TRBJ1-1,TRBV12-3/TRBV12-4,TGTGCCAGCAGCCTAACAGGGGGCGGAACTGAAGCTTTCTTT,CASSLTGGGTEAFF
TRBD1,-,TRBJ2-1,TRBV27,TGTGCCAGCAGTTTATGGACCGGGACAGAGCAAAACGACAATGAGCAGTTCTTC,CASSLWTGTEQNDNEQFF
TRBD1,-,TRBJ2-7,TRBV18,TGTGCCAGCTCACCGGGACAGGGGGATCGCGAGCAGTACTTC,CASSPGQGDREQYF
TRBD1,-,TRBJ1-6,TRBV2,TGTGCCAGCAGCCTCGACAGGGCTGGCTCCTATAATTCACCCCTCCACTTT,CASSLDRAGSYNSPLHF
-,-,TRBJ2-7,TRBV27,TGTGCCAGCAGTTTAGACGAGCAGTACTTC,CASSLDEQYF
-,few,TRBJ2-5,TRBV20-1,TGCAGTGCTAACCCCCTGTCGTTTGGAGAGACCCAGTACTTC,CSANPLSFGETQYF
-,-,TRBJ2-4,TRBV12-3/TRBV12-4,TGTGCCAGCAGTTCAAGGGCCCTGTACCTAGCCAAAAACATTCAGTACTTC,CASSSRALYLAKNIQYF
TRBD2,-,TRBJ2-2,TRBV27,TGTGCCAGCAGTACTAGGACTAGCGGCACCGGGGAGCTGTTTTTT,CASSTRTSGTGELFF
-,-,TRBJ1-2,TRBV3-1,TGTGCCAGCAGCCAAGTTGAGAACTATGGCTACACCTTC,CASSQVENYGYTF
-,-,TRBJ2-2,TRBV19,TGTGCCAGTAGTTCGATTGTAATCGGGGAGCTGTTTTTT,CASSSIVIGELFF
TRBD2,-,TRBJ2-3,TRBV15,TGTGCCACCAGCACTTCTTGGCGGGAGGCAACAGATACGCAGTATTTT,CATSTSWREATDTQYF
TRBD2,many,TRBJ2-1,TRBV19,TGTGCCAGTAGATCTAGCGGGGGGGCCTACAATGAGCAGTTCTTC,CASRSSGGAYNEQFF
TRBD2,few,TRBJ2-6,TRBV10-3,TGTGCCACCTCGTCACCGGGACTAGCGGGAAGGTCTGGGGCCAACGTCCTGACTTTC,CATSSPGLAGRSGANVLTF
-,few,TRBJ2-1,TRBV30,TGTGCCTGGAGTGTCCGGGGCAGGGTGACACTCAATGAGCAGTTCTTC,CAWSVRGRVTLNEQFF
TRBD2,-,TRBJ2-3,TRBV24-1,TGTGCCACCAGCTCAATCCGACTAGCGGGGGTGGATACGCAGTATTTT,CATSSIRLAGVDTQYF
TRBD2,-,TRBJ2-1,TRBV30,TGTGCCTGGATAATAGCGGGAGCGAGAGAGCAGTTCTTC,CAWIIAGAREQFF
-,-,TRBJ1-4,TRBV2,TGTGCCAGCAGGGAACGGGGTGCAACTAATGAAAAACTGTTTTTT,CASRERGATNEKLFF
TRBD1,-,TRBJ1-6,TRBV12-3/TRBV12-4,TGTGCCAGCACCGCGGGACAGCTCTATAATTCACCCCTCCACTTT,CASTAGQLYNSPLHF
-,-,TRBJ1-4,TRBV12-3/TRBV12-4,TGTGCCAGCAGTTTGAGGATTGCGAATGAAAAACTGTTTTTT,CASSLRIANEKLFF
-,few,TRBJ2-5,TRBV28,TGTGCCAGCAGTCTTGGGGACCACCGAGAGACCCAGTACTTC,CASSLGDHRETQYF
-,-,TRBJ2-3,TRBV11-1,TGTGCCAGCAGCTCCTCGGAACAAGGCATCGATCCAATCATTGCCACAGATACGCAGTATTTT,CASSSSEQGIDPIIATDTQYF
-,few,TRBJ1-5,TRBV28,TGTGCCTCCGGTCCGCTAGGTCAGCCCCAGCATTTT,CASGPLGQPQHF
-,few,TRBJ1-1,TRBV5-1,TGCGCCAGCAGCCCACAGGGTTGGGATGACACTGAAGCTTTCTTT,CASSPQGWDDTEAFF
-,few,TRBJ1-4,TRBV7-8,TGTGCCAGCAGCCGACAAAGGGGGATTGCAACTAATGAAAAACTGTTTTTT,CASSRQRGIATNEKLFF
TRBD2,-,TRBJ2-2,TRBV15,TGTGCCACCAGCAGAGTATTTTTGGGACTAGCGGGGAACACCGGGGAGCTGTTTTTT,CATSRVFLGLAGNTGELFF
TRBD2,-,TRBJ2-1,TRBV7-3,TGTGCCAGCAGCTTAGACGGGGGGGGCTCCTACAATGAGCAGTTCTTC,CASSLDGGGSYNEQFF
TRBD2,-,TRBJ2-1,TRBV29-1,TGCAGCGTTGCGGTGCTAGCGGGATCGAATGAGCAGTTCTTC,CSVAVLAGSNEQFF
TRBD2,few,TRBJ2-3,TRBV11-2,TGTGCCAGCAGCTTAGGATTGGCTAGCGGGGGACCTGGAGATACGCAGTATTTT,CASSLGLASGGPGDTQYF
TRBD2,-,TRBJ2-1,TRBV28,TGTGCCAGCAGTAGTACGGGGGGGCCACGGGGGACGAATGAGCAGTTCTTC,CASSSTGGPRGTNEQFF
-,-,TRBJ2-7,TRBV20-1,TGCAGTGCCAGGGGTTCCCACGAGCAGTACTTC,CSARGSHEQYF
-,-,TRBJ1-3,TRBV5-1,TGCGCCAGCAGGAGGGGAGGGGAAGGAAACACCATATATTTT,CASRRGGEGNTIYF
TRBD1,-,TRBJ2-5,TRBV7-2,TGTGCCAGCAGCTTACGGACAGGCCAAGAGACCCAGTACTTC,CASSLRTGQETQYF
-,-,TRBJ2-3,TRBV10-3,TGTGCCATCAGTGAGTCGAGTCGGCGTCTTGACGATACGCAGTATTTT,CAISESSRRLDDTQYF
TRBD2,-,TRBJ2-7,TRBV9,TGTGCCAGCAGCGTTGCGGTGACTAGCGTCTCCGAGCAGTACTTC,CASSVAVTSVSEQYF
-,few,TRBJ1-1,TRBV5-1,TGCGCCAGCAGCTTGGGGGCCGGGGGATTCGCTGAAGCTTTCTTT,CASSLGAGGFAEAFF
TRBD2,-,TRBJ2-7,TRBV28,TGTGCCAGCAGTTTAGGGACTAGGGATGAGCAGTACTTC,CASSLGTRDEQYF
TRBD1,-,TRBJ1-2,TRBV28,TGTGCCAGCACCACGTCCCAGGGGGCGAAGGGCTACACCTTC,CASTTSQGAKGYTF
TRBD1,few,TRBJ2-7,TRBV7-2,TGTGCCAGCAGCTTCGGACAGGGTAGAGAGCAGTACTTC,CASSFGQGREQYF
-,many,TRBJ2-5,TRBV10-3,TGTGCCATCAGTGATGGGGTTTTGGAGACCCAGTACTTC,CAISDGVLETQYF
-,-,TRBJ1-5,TRBV27,TGTGCCAGCAGTTTATCTTATTATCAGCCCCAGCATTTT,CASSLSYYQPQHF